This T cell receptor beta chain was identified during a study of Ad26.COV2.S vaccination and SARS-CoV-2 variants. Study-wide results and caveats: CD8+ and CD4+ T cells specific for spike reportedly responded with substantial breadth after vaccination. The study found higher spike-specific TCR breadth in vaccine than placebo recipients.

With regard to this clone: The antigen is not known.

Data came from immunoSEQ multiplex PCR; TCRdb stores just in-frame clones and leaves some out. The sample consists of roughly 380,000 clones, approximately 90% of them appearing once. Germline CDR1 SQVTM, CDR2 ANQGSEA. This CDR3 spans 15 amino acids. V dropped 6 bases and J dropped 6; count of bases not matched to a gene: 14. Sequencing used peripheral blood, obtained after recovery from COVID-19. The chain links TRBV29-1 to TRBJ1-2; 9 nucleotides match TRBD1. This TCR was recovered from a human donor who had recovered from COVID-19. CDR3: CSVDPGTGYLDGYTF. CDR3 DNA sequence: TGCAGCGTCGACCCCGGGACAGGGTATTTAGATGGCTACACCTTC. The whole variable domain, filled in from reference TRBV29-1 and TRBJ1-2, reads SAVISQKPSRDICQRGTSLTIQCQVDSQVTMMFWYRQQPGQSLTLIATANQGSEATYESGFVIDKFPISRPNLTFSTLTVSNMSPEDSSIYLCSVDPGTGYLDGYTFGSGTRLTVV.